These 15 T cell receptor beta chains came from one sample sequenced in a study of blood T cell repertoires in COVID-19. Data came from immunoSEQ multiplex PCR; TCRdb stores just in-frame clones and leaves some out. This table holds some 530,000 clones, approximately 85% found once. The sequencing sample was made of peripheral blood. All receptors derive from a human donor in a cohort sampled during active COVID-19.

Points on this clone: At one end the junction does not follow the germline gene, possibly because of a read error. J is TRBJ2-5 and V is TRBV7-7, with 7 bases matching TRBD2. The germline gives CDR1 SSHAT, CDR2 FNYEAQ (reference sequence). The CDR3 is 15 residues long. The CDR3 protein is CASSFGRESGETQYF. The DNA for the CDR3 is TGTGCTAGCAGCTTTGGGAGGGAGAGCGGTGAGACCCAGTACTTC.

The chain is built from TRBV19 and TRBJ2-5; 11 nucleotides line up with TRBD2. Germline values: CDR1 LNHDA, CDR2 SQIVND (reference sequence). V was pared by 4 bases and J by 4 bases, with 17 bases of the junction left unmatched. CDR3 length equals 19 residues. The CDR3 region is CASSTRPRPGLAAGETQYF. DNA of the CDR3: TGTGCCAGTAGTACCAGACCGAGACCGGGACTAGCGGCGGGAGAGACCCAGTACTTC.

The V and J genes are TRBV30 and TRBJ2-1; perhaps TRBD2 as D (5 bases). The V and J ends lost 4 bases and 8 bases respectively, with 12 bases between them. CDR3 length equals 12 residues. The germline V gene has CDR1 GTSNPN and CDR2 SVGIG (reference sequence). CDR3 amino acids: CAWTTTTDEQFF. The CDR3 DNA follows: TGTGCCTGGACGACTACTACGGATGAGCAGTTCTTC.

This chain uses TRBV4-3 with TRBJ1-1, with TRBD1 as a possible D gene (5 bases). The CDR3 contains 14 residues. In germline, CDR1 is LGHNA, CDR2 YSLEER. Trimming stripped 4 bases from V and 1 base from J, with 10 bases between. DNA for the CDR3: TGCGCCAGCAGCCGACAGTTAGGGAACACTGAAGCTTTCTTT. The encoded protein is CASSRQLGNTEAFF.

The genes are TRBV30 and TRBJ2-5; 8 bases agree with TRBD2. Germline CDR1 GTSNPN, CDR2 SVGIG (reference sequence). The CDR3 has 17 amino acids. Unmatched junction bases numbered 13, after V lost 0 bases and J lost 4 bases. CDR3 nucleotides: TGTGCCTGGAGTGTACAACCGGGAGGGGGAATCGGAGAGACCCAGTACTTC. Translating gives CAWSVQPGGGIGETQYF. Drawing the rest from reference TRBV30 and TRBJ2-5, the complete variable domain is SQTIHQWPATLVQPVGSPLSLECTVEGTSNPNLYWYRQAAGRGLQLLFYSVGIGQISSEVPQNLSASRPQDRQFILSSKKLLLSDSGFYLCAWSVQPGGGIGETQYFGPGTRLLVL.

J is TRBJ2-2 and V is TRBV24-1; TRBD1 agrees at 10 bases. This CDR3 is 17 amino acids long. The V and J ends lost 5 bases and 6 bases, in that order; junction bases with no gene match: 11. CDR1 and CDR2 from the germline V gene are KGHDR and SFDVKD. This CDR3 is CATSAPTGGLFAGELFF. In DNA form, the CDR3 reads TGTGCCACCAGTGCCCCGACAGGGGGCCTCTTCGCCGGGGAGCTGTTTTTT.

The chain joins TRBV23-1 to TRBJ2-7; 8 nucleotides line up with TRBD1. TRBV23-1 is placed among ORFs of uncertain function. Germline trimming cut 2 bases from V and 2 bases from J; bases unmatched to any gene: 5. The CDR3 contains 15 residues. CDR3 protein: CASSQRTGTPYEQYF. The CDR3 nucleotides read TGCGCCAGCAGTCAACGGACAGGGACGCCCTACGAGCAGTACTTC.

CDR3 bases: TGCAGCGCTAGGACAGTTTCGGGCAATGAGCAGTTCTTC. It codes for CSARTVSGNEQFF. The rearrangement links TRBV29-1 to TRBJ2-1, with a possible D match to TRBD1 (6 bases). The germline gives CDR1 SQVTM, CDR2 ANQGSEA. The CDR3 spans 13 residues. V lost 7 bases and J lost 6, with 16 bases in between.

This clone has a handful of counts. The J gene is TRBJ1-2, the V gene TRBV10-1; 8 nucleotides agree with TRBD1. The CDR3 totals 13 residues. V shed 11 bases and J 2 bases; nucleotides not matched to a gene: 7. CDR1 and CDR2 (germline): WNHNN, SYGVQD (reference sequence). CDR3 in amino acids: CAGWTGSNYGYTF. DNA of the CDR3: TGCGCCGGCTGGACAGGGTCCAACTATGGCTACACCTTC.

V gene TRBV19 combines with J gene TRBJ1-1; D not resolved. The CDR3 totals 13 residues. The V end was cut by 6 bases, the J end by 2 bases, with 10 bases between. Germline CDR1 is LNHDA and CDR2 is SQIVND (reference sequence). As DNA, the CDR3 is TGTGCCAGTAGCCGAACAAGAAACACTGAAGCTTTCTTT. Translated: CASSRTRNTEAFF. Together with reference TRBV19 and TRBJ1-1, the CDR3 gives the full variable domain: DGGITQSPKYLFRKEGQNVTLSCEQNLNHDAMYWYRQDPGQGLRLIYYSQIVNDFQKGDIAEGYSVSREKKESFPLTVTSAQKNPTAFYLCASSRTRNTEAFFGQGTRLTVV.

The V gene is TRBV29-1, the J gene TRBJ2-2, with TRBD2 matching over 11 bases. Germline V CDR1 and CDR2: SQVTM, ANQGSEA. The CDR3 consists of 14 residues. Written as DNA, the CDR3 is TGCAGTGCCGGACTAGCGGGGAACACCGGGGAGCTGTTTTTT. It specifies CSAGLAGNTGELFF.

The V and J genes are TRBV7-2 and TRBJ2-6; D possibly corresponds to TRBD1 (6 bases). The V gene lost 5 bases and the J gene lost 7 bases, with 15 bases spanning the gap. The germline gives CDR1 SGHTA, CDR2 FQGNSA. CDR3 length: 15 amino acids. CDR3 in amino acids: CASSNRELGANVLTF. CDR3 DNA: TGTGCCAGCAGCAACAGGGAATTGGGCGCCAACGTCCTGACTTTC.

The gene calls are TRBV28 and TRBJ2-7; D uncertain. Between the trimmed V and J ends, which lost 5 bases and 4 bases, there was a span of 12 bases. Germline V gene lookup returns CDR1 MDHEN and CDR2 SYDVKM. This CDR3 contains 13 residues. CDR3 residues: CASSQTPGYEQYF. As DNA, the CDR3 is TGTGCCAGCAGTCAAACCCCCGGGTACGAGCAGTACTTC.

This sequence joins TRBV4-3 and TRBJ2-1; D is uncertain. The germline V gene has CDR1 LGHNA and CDR2 YSLEER. This CDR3 has 13 amino acids. V gave up 0 bases and J gave up 9 bases, with 9 bases separating them. The CDR3 coding sequence is TGCGCCAGCAGCCAAGATACCGGGTCTGAGCAGTTCTTC. This encodes CASSQDTGSEQFF.

The gene calls are TRBV18 and TRBJ2-2, with TRBD2 matching over 7 bases. V was pared by 1 base and J by 4 bases, with 6 bases of the junction left unmatched. This CDR3 has 16 amino acids. The V gene's germline CDR1 is KGHSH and CDR2 LQKENI. The CDR3 sequence: CASSPLHSGGTGELFF. CDR3 DNA: TGTGCCAGCTCACCACTACACTCGGGGGGCACCGGGGAGCTGTTTTTT.